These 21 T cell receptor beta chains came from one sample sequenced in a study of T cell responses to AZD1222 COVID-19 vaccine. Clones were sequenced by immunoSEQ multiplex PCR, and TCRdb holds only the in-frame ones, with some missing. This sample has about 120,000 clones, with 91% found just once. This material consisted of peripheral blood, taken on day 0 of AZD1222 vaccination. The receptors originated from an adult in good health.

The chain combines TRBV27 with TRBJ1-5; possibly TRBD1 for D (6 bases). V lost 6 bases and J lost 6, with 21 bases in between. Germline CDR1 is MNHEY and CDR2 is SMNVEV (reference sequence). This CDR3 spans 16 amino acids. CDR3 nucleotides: TGTGCCAGCAGGGCCGCGGTGACAGGCGGGGGTCAGCCCCAGCATTTT. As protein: CASRAAVTGGGQPQHF.

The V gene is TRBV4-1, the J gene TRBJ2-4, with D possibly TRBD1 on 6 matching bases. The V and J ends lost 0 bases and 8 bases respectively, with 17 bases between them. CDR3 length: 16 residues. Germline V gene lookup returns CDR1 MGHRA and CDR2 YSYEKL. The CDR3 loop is CASSQEIQGSKDIQYF. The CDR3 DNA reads TGCGCCAGCAGCCAAGAGATCCAGGGGAGTAAGGACATTCAGTACTTC.

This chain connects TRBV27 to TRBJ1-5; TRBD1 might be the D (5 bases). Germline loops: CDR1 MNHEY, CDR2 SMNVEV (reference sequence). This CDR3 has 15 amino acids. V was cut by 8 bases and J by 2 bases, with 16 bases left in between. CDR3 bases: TGTGCCAGCCGGGGTCGGGGGATTGGCAATCAGCCCCAGCATTTT. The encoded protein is CASRGRGIGNQPQHF.

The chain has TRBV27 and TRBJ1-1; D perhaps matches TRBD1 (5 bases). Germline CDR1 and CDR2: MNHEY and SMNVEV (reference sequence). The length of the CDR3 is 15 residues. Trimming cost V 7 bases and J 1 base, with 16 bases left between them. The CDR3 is CASISRGGGNTEAFF. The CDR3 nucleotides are TGTGCCAGCATCTCCCGGGGGGGAGGGAACACTGAAGCTTTCTTT.

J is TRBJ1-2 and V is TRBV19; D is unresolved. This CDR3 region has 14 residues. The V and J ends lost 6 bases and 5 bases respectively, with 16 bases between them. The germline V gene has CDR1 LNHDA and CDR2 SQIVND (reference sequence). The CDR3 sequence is CASRVPRPPYGYTF. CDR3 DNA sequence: TGTGCCAGTAGAGTGCCGCGACCCCCGTATGGCTACACCTTC.

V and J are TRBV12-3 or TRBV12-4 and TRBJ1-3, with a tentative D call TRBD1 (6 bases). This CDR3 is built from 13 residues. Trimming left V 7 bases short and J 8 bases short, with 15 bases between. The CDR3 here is CASKNRERDTIYF. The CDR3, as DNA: TGTGCCAGCAAAAACAGGGAAAGGGACACCATATATTTT.

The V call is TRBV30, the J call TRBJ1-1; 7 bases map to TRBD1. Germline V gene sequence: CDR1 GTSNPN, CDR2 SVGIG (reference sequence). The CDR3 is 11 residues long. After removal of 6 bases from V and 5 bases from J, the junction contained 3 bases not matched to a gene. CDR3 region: CACDRVTEAFF. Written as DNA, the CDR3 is TGTGCCTGTGACAGGGTGACTGAAGCTTTCTTT.

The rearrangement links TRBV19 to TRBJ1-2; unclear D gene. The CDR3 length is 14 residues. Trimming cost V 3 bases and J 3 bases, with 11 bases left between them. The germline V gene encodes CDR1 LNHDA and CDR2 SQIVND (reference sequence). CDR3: CASSMNRRDYGYTF. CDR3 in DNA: TGTGCCAGTAGTATGAACCGACGGGACTATGGCTACACCTTC.

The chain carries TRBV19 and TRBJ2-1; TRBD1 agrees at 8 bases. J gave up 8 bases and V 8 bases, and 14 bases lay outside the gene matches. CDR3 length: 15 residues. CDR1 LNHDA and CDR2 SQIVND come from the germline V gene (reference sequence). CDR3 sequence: CASSQFLAGGDEQFF. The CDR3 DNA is TGTGCCAGTTCTCAGTTTCTGGCAGGGGGCGATGAGCAGTTCTTC.

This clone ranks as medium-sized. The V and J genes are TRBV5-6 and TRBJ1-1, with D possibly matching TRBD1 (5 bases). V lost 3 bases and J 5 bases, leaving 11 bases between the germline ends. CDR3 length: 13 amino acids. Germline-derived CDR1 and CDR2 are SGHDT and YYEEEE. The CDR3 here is CASSWGTGTEAFF. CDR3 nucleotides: TGTGCCAGCAGCTGGGGCACTGGAACTGAAGCTTTCTTT.

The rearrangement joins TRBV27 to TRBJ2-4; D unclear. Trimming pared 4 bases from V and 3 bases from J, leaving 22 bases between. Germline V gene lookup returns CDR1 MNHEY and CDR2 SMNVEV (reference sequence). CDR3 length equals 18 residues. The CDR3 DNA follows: TGTGCCAGCAGTTACCAGGTATTTAGGGTTTCGGTCAAAAACATTCAGTACTTC. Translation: CASSYQVFRVSVKNIQYF.

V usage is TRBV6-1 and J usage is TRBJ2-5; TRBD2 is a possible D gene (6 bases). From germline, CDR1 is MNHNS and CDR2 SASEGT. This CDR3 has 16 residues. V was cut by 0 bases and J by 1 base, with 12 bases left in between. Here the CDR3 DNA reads TGTGCCAGCAGTGAAGCGAGAGGGACTGCCCAAGAGACCCAGTACTTC. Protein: CASSEARGTAQETQYF.

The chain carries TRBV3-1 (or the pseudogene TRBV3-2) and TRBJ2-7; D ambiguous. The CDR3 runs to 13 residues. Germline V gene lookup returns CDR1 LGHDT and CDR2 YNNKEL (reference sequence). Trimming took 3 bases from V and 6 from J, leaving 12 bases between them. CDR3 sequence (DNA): TGTGCCAGCAGCCATAAGGGTACCGGCGAGCAGTACTTC. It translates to CASSHKGTGEQYF.

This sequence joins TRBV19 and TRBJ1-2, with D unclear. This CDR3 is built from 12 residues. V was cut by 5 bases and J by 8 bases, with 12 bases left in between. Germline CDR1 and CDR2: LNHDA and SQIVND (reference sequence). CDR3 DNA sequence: TGTGCCAGTAGTGCACTCTCGGAGGGCTACACCTTC. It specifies CASSALSEGYTF.

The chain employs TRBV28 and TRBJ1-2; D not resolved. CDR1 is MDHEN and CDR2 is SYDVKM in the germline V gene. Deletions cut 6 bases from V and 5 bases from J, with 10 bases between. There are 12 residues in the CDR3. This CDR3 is CASSPSLYGYTF. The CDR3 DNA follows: TGTGCCAGCAGCCCTTCTTTGTATGGCTACACCTTC.

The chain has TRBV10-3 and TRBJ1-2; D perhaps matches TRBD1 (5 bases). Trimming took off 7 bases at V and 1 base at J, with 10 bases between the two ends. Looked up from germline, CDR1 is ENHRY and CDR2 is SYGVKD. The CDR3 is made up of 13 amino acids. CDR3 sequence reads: CAITGGVNYGYTF. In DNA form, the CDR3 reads TGTGCCATCACGGGAGGGGTTAACTATGGCTACACCTTC.

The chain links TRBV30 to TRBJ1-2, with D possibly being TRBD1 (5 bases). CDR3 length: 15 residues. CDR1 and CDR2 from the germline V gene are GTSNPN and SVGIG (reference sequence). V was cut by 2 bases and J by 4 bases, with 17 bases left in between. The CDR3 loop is CAWSLIKGRSYGYTF. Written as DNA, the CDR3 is TGTGCCTGGAGTCTGATTAAGGGACGGAGCTATGGCTACACCTTC.

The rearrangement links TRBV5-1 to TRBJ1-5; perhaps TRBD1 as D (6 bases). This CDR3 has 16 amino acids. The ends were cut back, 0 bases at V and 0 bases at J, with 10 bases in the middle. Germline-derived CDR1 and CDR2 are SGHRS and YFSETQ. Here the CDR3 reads CASSLGGGNSNQPQHF. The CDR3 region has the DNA TGCGCCAGCAGCTTGGGAGGGGGTAATAGCAATCAGCCCCAGCATTTT.

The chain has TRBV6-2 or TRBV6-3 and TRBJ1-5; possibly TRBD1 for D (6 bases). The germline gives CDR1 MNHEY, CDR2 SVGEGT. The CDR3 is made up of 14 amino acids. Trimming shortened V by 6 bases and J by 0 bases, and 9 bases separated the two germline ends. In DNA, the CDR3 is TGTGCCAGCAGCGGACAGAGTAGCAATCAGCCCCAGCATTTT. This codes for CASSGQSSNQPQHF.

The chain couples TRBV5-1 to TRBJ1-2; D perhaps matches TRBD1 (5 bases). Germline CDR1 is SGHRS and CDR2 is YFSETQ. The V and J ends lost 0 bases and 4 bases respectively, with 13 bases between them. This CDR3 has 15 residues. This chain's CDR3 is CASSLAPGTSYGYTF. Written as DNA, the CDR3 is TGCGCCAGCAGCTTGGCCCCCGGGACCTCCTATGGCTACACCTTC.

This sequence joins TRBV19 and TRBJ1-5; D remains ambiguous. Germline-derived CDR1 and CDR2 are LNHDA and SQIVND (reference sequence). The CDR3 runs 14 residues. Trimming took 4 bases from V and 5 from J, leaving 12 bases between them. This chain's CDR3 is CASSNGQVYQPQHF. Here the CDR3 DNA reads TGTGCCAGTAGTAACGGCCAAGTATATCAGCCCCAGCATTTT.